These 25 T cell receptor beta chains were all obtained from the same sample, sequenced in a study of T cell repertoires in ileal Crohn's disease. Data came from immunoSEQ multiplex PCR; TCRdb stores just in-frame clones and leaves some out. The repertoire holds 6,700 or so clones, with 70% to 80% as singletons. Sequencing was carried out using ileal tissue. Source of these receptors: an adult with Crohn's disease.

This clone was found a few times. The chain joins TRBV30 to TRBJ1-2; no clear D. From germline, CDR1 is GTSNPN and CDR2 SVGIG (reference sequence). V lost 3 bases to trimming and J lost 7 bases, with 12 bases between them. The length of the CDR3 is 12 residues. The CDR3 DNA follows: TGTGCCTGGAGGATCCCTTCGGGTGGCTACACCTTC. Its protein is CAWRIPSGGYTF. The variable domain in full, completed from reference TRBV30 and TRBJ1-2, reads SQTIHQWPATLVQPVGSPLSLECTVEGTSNPNLYWYRQAAGRGLQLLFYSVGIGQISSEVPQNLSASRPQDRQFILSSKKLLLSDSGFYLCAWRIPSGGYTFGSGTRLTVV.

The genes are TRBV9 and TRBJ2-1; 7 bases line up with TRBD2. The germline gives CDR1 SGDLS, CDR2 YYNGEE. The CDR3 covers 15 residues. Trimming took 3 bases from V and 3 from J; bases not matched to a gene: 6. The CDR3 DNA reads TGTGCCAGCAGCGGTGGTGGCGGGGGCTACAATGAGCAGTTCTTC. This codes for CASSGGGGGYNEQFF.

The chain has TRBV7-7 and TRBJ2-3, with D tentatively TRBD1 (6 bases). The CDR3 is 15 residues long. The V gene's germline CDR1 is SSHAT and CDR2 FNYEAQ (reference sequence). V was clipped by 5 bases and J by 1 base, with 13 bases between them. The CDR3 spells CASSPTGHGTDTQYF. In DNA, the CDR3 is TGTGCCAGCAGCCCGACGGGACACGGCACAGATACGCAGTATTTT.

CDR3 nucleotides: TGTGCCAGCAGTTACACTAGGACAGGGGCCGGTTTCTTT. Residues: CASSYTRTGAGFF. The chain links TRBV6-5 to TRBJ1-1; 9 bases map to TRBD1. CDR3 length equals 13 residues. The V segment lost 2 bases and the J segment 13 bases; nucleotides outside the gene matches: 8. CDR1 is MNHEY and CDR2 is SVGAGI in the germline V gene.

The rearrangement uses TRBV4-3 and TRBJ2-7; no definite D call. The CDR3 is made up of 13 amino acids. The germline CDR1 and CDR2 sequences are LGHNA and YSLEER. V lost 1 base to trimming and J lost 3 bases, with 7 bases between them. Written as DNA, the CDR3 is TGCGCCAGCAGCCAAGGACACAACTACGAGCAGTACTTC. It translates to CASSQGHNYEQYF.

This clone was counted only a few times. The V call is TRBV30, the J call TRBJ1-1; D unclear. This CDR3 is 14 amino acids long. Germline assignment: CDR1 GTSNPN and CDR2 SVGIG (reference sequence). Trimming cost V 1 base and J 0 bases, with 9 bases left between them. CDR3 in DNA: TGTGCCTGGAGTGGTGGAGGGATGAACACTGAAGCTTTCTTT. Translated: CAWSGGGMNTEAFF.

This clone was seen just once. The chain is built from TRBV18 and TRBJ2-7; 7 positions agree with TRBD1. The V gene's germline CDR1 is KGHSH and CDR2 LQKENI. V trimming: 3 bases; J trimming: 3 bases; junction bases outside the gene matches: 5. CDR3 size: 14 residues. The chain's CDR3 is CASSPNDRDYEQYF. In DNA form, the CDR3 reads TGTGCCAGCTCACCCAACGACAGGGACTACGAGCAGTACTTC. Full variable domain (remainder filled in from reference TRBV18 and TRBJ2-7): NAGVMQNPRHLVRRRGQEARLRCSPMKGHSHVYWYRQLPEEGLKFMVYLQKENIIDESGMPKERFSAEFPKEGPSILRIQQVVRGDSAAYFCASSPNDRDYEQYFGPGTRLTVT.

The gene calls are TRBV30 and TRBJ1-2; TRBD1 agrees at 9 bases. The CDR3 spans 15 residues. The V gene's germline CDR1 is GTSNPN and CDR2 SVGIG (reference sequence). V lost 7 bases and J lost 5; bases outside the gene matches: 14. In DNA, the CDR3 is TGTGCCTTTTATTCCCCGGGACAGGGACGTTATGGCTACACCTTC. Translated, it gives CAFYSPGQGRYGYTF. Using reference TRBV30 and TRBJ1-2 for the parts outside the CDR3, the full variable domain is SQTIHQWPATLVQPVGSPLSLECTVEGTSNPNLYWYRQAAGRGLQLLFYSVGIGQISSEVPQNLSASRPQDRQFILSSKKLLLSDSGFYLCAFYSPGQGRYGYTFGSGTRLTVV.

The CDR3 nucleotides are TGTGCCAGCAGTAAGAGTCCGGGACAGGGAGGAACTGAAGCTTTCTTT. Residues: CASSKSPGQGGTEAFF. The chain links TRBV25-1 to TRBJ1-1; 9 bases are a match to TRBD1. V lost 5 bases to trimming and J lost 5 bases; unmatched junction nucleotides: 12. CDR1 and CDR2 (germline): MGHDK, SYGVNS. This CDR3 has 16 residues.

V gene TRBV5-4 combines with J gene TRBJ2-7; D might be TRBD1 (5 bases). The CDR3 loop spans 15 amino acids. The ends were cut back, 4 bases at V and 4 bases at J, with 18 bases in the middle. Germline CDR1 reads SGHNT; CDR2 reads YYREEE (reference sequence). CDR3 bases: TGTGCCAGCAGCCCCAAGGGTGGATCAGGGTACGAGCAGTACTTC. This translates into CASSPKGGSGYEQYF. The full variable domain, completed using reference TRBV5-4 and TRBJ2-7, is ETGVTQSPTHLIKTRGQQVTLRCSSQSGHNTVSWYQQALGQGPQFIFQYYREEENGRGNFPPRFSGLQFPNYSSELNVNALELDDSALYLCASSPKGGSGYEQYFGPGTRLTVT.

In this sample, this clone turned up a few times. The chain uses TRBV5-1 and TRBJ1-1; 9 bases fit TRBD1. The CDR3 sequence is 13 residues long. The germline CDR1 and CDR2 sequences are SGHRS and YFSETQ. J lost 11 bases, V lost 0 bases, and 5 bases had no gene match. CDR3 coding DNA: TGCGCCAGCAGCTTGGACAGGGGGCCAGTGGCTTTCTTT. Its protein is CASSLDRGPVAFF.

Concerning this clone: This may stem from a read error, because a much larger clone lies one nucleotide away. V is TRBV7-2 and J is TRBJ1-1, with a weak D call TRBD1 (5 bases). Per germline, CDR1 SGHTA and CDR2 FQGNSA. CDR3 length: 13 amino acids. CDR3 sequence (DNA): TGTGCCAGCAGCTTTCAGGGAAACACTGAAGTTTTCTTT. Its translation: CASSFQGNTEVFF.

V usage is TRBV16 and J usage is TRBJ1-1; D gene ambiguous. This CDR3 is built from 11 residues. V was trimmed by 0 bases and J by 8 bases, leaving 4 bases between them. CDR1 is KGHSY, CDR2 FQNENV, per germline. The DNA of the CDR3 is TGTGCCAGCAGCCAATCTTCAGAAGCTTTCTTT. Its translation: CASSQSSEAFF. The full variable domain, completed using reference TRBV16 and TRBJ1-1, is GEEVAQTPKHLVRGEGQKAKLYCAPIKGHSYVFWYQQVLKNEFKFLISFQNENVFDETGMPKERFSAKCLPNSPCSLEIQATKLEDSAVYFCASSQSSEAFFGQGTRLTVV.

This clone has a single count. The chain has TRBV9 and TRBJ2-7; maybe TRBD1 (5 bases). V lost 3 bases, J lost 0 bases, and 10 bases lay in between. CDR3 length equals 14 residues. The germline CDR1 and CDR2 sequences are SGDLS and YYNGEE. CDR3 loop: CASSAGPDSYEQYF. The DNA for the CDR3 is TGTGCCAGCAGCGCAGGGCCAGACTCCTACGAGCAGTACTTC.

The J gene is TRBJ1-1, the V gene TRBV19; D possibly corresponds to TRBD1 (6 bases). The CDR3 is 14 amino acids. Germline CDR1 and CDR2: LNHDA and SQIVND (reference sequence). V was trimmed by 9 bases and J by 5 bases, leaving 19 bases between them. In nucleotides, the CDR3 is TGTGCCAGCCTAAGGAGGGGGAGGGGTACTGAAGCTTTCTTT. Protein sequence: CASLRRGRGTEAFF.

The genes are TRBV6-1 and TRBJ1-1, with 7 bases matching TRBD1. The V and J ends lost 3 bases and 4 bases, in that order; junction bases with no gene match: 11. This CDR3 contains 16 residues. Germline lookup yields CDR1 MNHNS and CDR2 SASEGT. Here the CDR3 reads CASSEFGQAAFTEAFF. The CDR3 nucleotides read TGTGCCAGCAGTGAGTTCGGACAGGCGGCTTTCACTGAAGCTTTCTTT.

In DNA form, the CDR3 reads TGTGCCAGTAGTATGGGGACTAGCGACTACAATGAGCAGTTCTTC. Translating gives CASSMGTSDYNEQFF. This rearrangement joins TRBV19 to TRBJ2-1, with 10 nucleotides matching TRBD2. Per the germline V gene, CDR1 is LNHDA and CDR2 is SQIVND (reference sequence). V dropped 3 bases and J dropped 3; count of bases not matched to a gene: 2. The length of the CDR3 is 15 residues.

This chain joins TRBV5-4 and TRBJ2-6; D uncertain. The CDR3 loop spans 15 amino acids. The V end lost 0 bases, the J end lost 4 bases, and 8 bases lay between the germline ends. Germline CDR1 is SGHNT and CDR2 is YYREEE (reference sequence). The CDR3: CASSLGTWGANVLTF. The DNA for the CDR3 is TGTGCCAGCAGCTTGGGCACTTGGGGGGCCAACGTCCTGACTTTC.

This chain connects TRBV18 to TRBJ2-2; TRBD1 aligns across 9 bases. Germline V gene sequence: CDR1 KGHSH, CDR2 LQKENI. Germline trimming cut 6 bases from V and 6 bases from J; bases unmatched to any gene: 17. The CDR3 contains 18 residues. This chain's CDR3 is CASSLNAPGQGLAGELFF. Here the CDR3 DNA reads TGTGCCAGCTCCCTCAATGCTCCGGGACAGGGCTTAGCCGGGGAGCTGTTTTTT.

This clone was observed a handful of times. The chain uses TRBV4-2 and TRBJ2-5; 7 bases agree with TRBD2. There are 13 residues in the CDR3. V lost 2 bases to trimming and J lost 5 bases; unmatched junction nucleotides: 2. Per the germline V gene, CDR1 is LGHNA and CDR2 is YNFKEQ. CDR3 DNA: TGTGCCAGCAGCCAATGGGGGGGGGAGACCCAGTACTTC. Translated: CASSQWGGETQYF.

The rearrangement links TRBV7-6 to TRBJ1-2; D may be TRBD1 (5 bases). V lost 1 base, J lost 0 bases, and 9 bases lay in between. The CDR3 runs 15 residues. Germline V gene data show CDR1 as SGHVS and CDR2 as FNYEAQ. CDR3 residues: CASSLGQPANYGYTF. CDR3 nucleotide sequence: TGTGCCAGCAGCTTAGGACAGCCAGCTAACTATGGCTACACCTTC.

The chain employs TRBV28 and TRBJ2-6, with D tentatively TRBD1 (6 bases). The germline V gene encodes CDR1 MDHEN and CDR2 SYDVKM. Trimming took 3 bases from V and 0 from J, leaving 9 bases between them. This CDR3 contains 16 residues. The CDR3 spells CASSFRQASGANVLTF. CDR3 nucleotides: TGTGCCAGCAGTTTCAGACAGGCCTCTGGGGCCAACGTCCTGACTTTC.

This clone has just a few counts. The chain carries TRBV5-1 and TRBJ1-4; a possible D gene is TRBD1 (6 bases). Germline CDR1 SGHRS, CDR2 YFSETQ. The germline V and J ends were trimmed by 4 bases and 0 bases, with 7 bases remaining between them. This CDR3 has 14 amino acids. The CDR3 DNA sequence: TGCGCCAGCAGCCACAGGGCAACTAATGAAAAACTGTTTTTT. The encoded protein is CASSHRATNEKLFF.

The chain recombines TRBV5-6 with TRBJ1-1; TRBD1 agrees at 9 bases. The germline V gene encodes CDR1 SGHDT and CDR2 YYEEEE. CDR3 length: 15 residues. Trimming removed 4 bases from V and 2 bases from J; junction bases left unmatched: 6. The CDR3 here is CASSPGTGTNTEAFF. In DNA, the CDR3 is TGTGCCAGCAGCCCGGGGACAGGGACTAACACTGAAGCTTTCTTT.

Regarding this clone: One junction end disagrees with the germline gene, perhaps due to a read error. The chain has TRBV14 and TRBJ1-2; TRBD1 matches 7 bases. This CDR3 is built from 14 residues. In germline, CDR1 is SGHDN, CDR2 FVKESK. The CDR3 loop reads CASSQDRGTAGIIF. CDR3 nucleotide sequence: TGTGCCAGCAGCCAAGATAGGGGGACAGCCGGAATAATCTTC.